Following are 7 T cell receptor beta chains from one sample sequenced in a study of CD8 T cells in Susac syndrome (dated by TCRdb to about 2019). The receptor library was made with the immunoSEQ multiplex PCR assay. RNA was extracted using the RNeasy kit, and about 0.45 to 1 ug of the RNA was reverse transcribed with random hexamers. The public reads were run again by TCRdb, first through fastp at Q25 and then through MiXCR, and only productive beta chains were kept. Identical CDR3 protein sequences are pooled into one entry, listed with their most common genes and DNA. For this sample the table gives almost 450,000 distinct CDR3 sequences, of which more than 70% were detected only once. Around 0.12% of the sample goes to the ten largest clones. Sequencing was performed on CD8+ T cells from PBMCs. The receptors shown here come from a human donor with multiple sclerosis.

The CDR3 DNA follows: TGCAGCGTTGAACAGGGGTTCGGGGAGCTGTTTTTT. It specifies CSVEQGFGELFF. The J gene is TRBJ2-2, the V gene TRBV29-1; D perhaps matches TRBD1 (6 bases). The CDR3 runs to 12 residues. Looked up from germline, CDR1 is SQVTM and CDR2 is ANQGSEA. V lost 2 bases, J lost 7 bases, and 8 bases lay in between.

The gene calls are TRBV4-1 and TRBJ1-1; 9 positions match TRBD1. Germline V lookup: CDR1 MGHRA, CDR2 YSYEKL. The CDR3 loop spans 17 amino acids. With V trimmed by 2 bases and J by 4 bases, 11 bases remained unmatched. The CDR3 nucleotides are TGCGCCAGCAGCCAATCGGGACAGGGATTCGTTGGCACTGAAGCTTTCTTT. Encoded protein: CASSQSGQGFVGTEAFF.

V is TRBV30 and J is TRBJ1-1, with 11 bases aligning to TRBD1. Germline CDR1 reads GTSNPN; CDR2 reads SVGIG (reference sequence). This CDR3 is built from 13 residues. V shed 5 bases, J shed 6 bases, and the junction held 5 bases outside the gene matches. As DNA, the CDR3 is TGTGCCTGGCAGCTGGGACAGGGGGCTGAAGCTTTCTTT. Amino acid sequence: CAWQLGQGAEAFF.

This chain joins TRBV7-9 and TRBJ1-4; 8 bases line up with TRBD1. V was clipped by 4 bases and J by 6 bases; unmatched bases: 4. The germline V gene has CDR1 SEHNR and CDR2 FQNEAQ (reference sequence). The length of the CDR3 is 14 residues. Here the CDR3 reads CASSSPDRDEKLFF. CDR3 nucleotide sequence: TGTGCCAGCAGCTCTCCGGACAGGGATGAAAAACTGTTTTTT. The full variable domain, rest sourced from reference TRBV7-9 and TRBJ1-4, is DTGVSQNPRHKITKRGQNVTFRCDPISEHNRLYWYRQTLGQGPEFLTYFQNEAQLEKSRLLSDRFSAERPKGSFSTLEIQRTEQGDSAMYLCASSSPDRDEKLFFGSGTQLSVL.

This chain uses TRBV29-1 with TRBJ2-5, with D possibly matching TRBD1 (6 bases). V was shortened by 0 bases and J by 0 bases, with 14 bases between the two germline ends. The CDR3 covers 16 residues. Germline CDR1 and CDR2: SQVTM and ANQGSEA. Written as DNA, the CDR3 is TGCAGCGTTGAAGATGAACAGGGCTGGTACCAAGAGACCCAGTACTTC. It specifies CSVEDEQGWYQETQYF.

The chain has TRBV2 and TRBJ1-2, with D unclear. Trimming cost V 7 bases and J 6 bases, with 18 bases left between them. This CDR3 is built from 14 residues. Per the germline V gene, CDR1 is SNHLY and CDR2 is FYNNEI. The CDR3 nucleotides are TGTGCCAGCAACTACGCAACCGAGGAGGATGGCTACACCTTC. It yields the protein CASNYATEEDGYTF.

The J gene is TRBJ2-3, the V gene TRBV10-2, with 15 bases lining up with TRBD2. CDR3 length: 17 amino acids. Germline V gene lookup returns CDR1 WSHSY and CDR2 SAAADI. V was clipped by 5 bases and J by 0 bases; unmatched bases: 3. CDR3 in DNA: TGCGCCAGCAGTTCCGGGACTAGCGGGGGGAGCACAGATACGCAGTATTTT. Translating it yields CASSSGTSGGSTDTQYF.